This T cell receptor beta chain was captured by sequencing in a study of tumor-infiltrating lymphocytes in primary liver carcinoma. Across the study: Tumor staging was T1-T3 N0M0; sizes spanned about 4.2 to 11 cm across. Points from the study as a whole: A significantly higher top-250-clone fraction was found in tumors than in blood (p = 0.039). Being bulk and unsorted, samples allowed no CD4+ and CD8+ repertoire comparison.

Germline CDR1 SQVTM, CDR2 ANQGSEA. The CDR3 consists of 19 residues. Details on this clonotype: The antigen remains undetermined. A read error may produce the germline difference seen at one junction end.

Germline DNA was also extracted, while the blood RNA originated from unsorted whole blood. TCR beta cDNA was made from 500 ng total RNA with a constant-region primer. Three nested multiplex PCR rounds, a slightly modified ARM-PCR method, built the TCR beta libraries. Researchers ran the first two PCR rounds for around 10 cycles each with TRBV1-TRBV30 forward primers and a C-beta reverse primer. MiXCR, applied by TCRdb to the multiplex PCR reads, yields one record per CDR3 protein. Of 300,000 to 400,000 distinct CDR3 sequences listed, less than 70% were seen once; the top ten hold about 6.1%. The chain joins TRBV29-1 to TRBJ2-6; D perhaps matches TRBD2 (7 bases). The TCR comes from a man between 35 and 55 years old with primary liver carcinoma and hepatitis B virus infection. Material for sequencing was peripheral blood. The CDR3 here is CSVESAVQGRESWANVLTF. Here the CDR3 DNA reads TGCAGCGTTGAGTCGGCCGTCCAGGGGAGGGAGTCTTGGGCCAACGTCCTAACTTTC.